These 26 T cell receptor beta chains came from one sample sequenced in a study of beta chain features in type 1 diabetes. Investigators reverse transcribed all isolated RNA, so they sequenced expressed TCRB transcripts. Profiling relied on immunoSEQ multiplex PCR, and the TCRdb table lists in-frame clones only, not all of them. This sample carries about 400,000 clones, roughly an eighth of them seen once, and the ten largest clones take 0.015% to 0.02%. The sample comprised naive CD4+ T cells from blood. These receptors were collected from a man between 18 and 35 years old in good health.

The chain is built from TRBV5-4 and TRBJ2-7; 7 nucleotides match TRBD1. The V segment lost 4 bases and the J segment 6 bases; nucleotides outside the gene matches: 10. CDR3 length equals 14 residues. Germline lookup yields CDR1 SGHNT and CDR2 YYREEE (reference sequence). The CDR3, as DNA: TGTGCCAGCAGCCGACAGGGTGCGAGTTCCGAGCAGTACTTC. This codes for CASSRQGASSEQYF. Complete variable domain (other parts from reference TRBV5-4 and TRBJ2-7): ETGVTQSPTHLIKTRGQQVTLRCSSQSGHNTVSWYQQALGQGPQFIFQYYREEENGRGNFPPRFSGLQFPNYSSELNVNALELDDSALYLCASSRQGASSEQYFGPGTRLTVT.

A word on this clone: Other DNA sequences in the sample encode the same CDR3. The rearrangement joins TRBV9 to TRBJ1-5, with 10 bases identical to TRBD1. CDR3 length: 14 amino acids. The V and J ends lost 2 bases and 7 bases, in that order; junction bases with no gene match: 3. CDR1 and CDR2 from the germline V gene are SGDLS and YYNGEE. This CDR3 is CASSVGTGDQPQHF. CDR3 in DNA: TGTGCCAGCAGCGTGGGGACAGGGGACCAGCCCCAGCATTTT.

This clone occurred a few times. The V and J genes are TRBV14 and TRBJ2-7; weak D call: TRBD2 (6 bases). Trimming cost V 4 bases and J 3 bases, with 10 bases left between them. The CDR3 extends over 13 amino acids. In germline, CDR1 is SGHDN, CDR2 FVKESK. The CDR3, as DNA: TGTGCCAGCAGCCCGGGACTGAGCTACGAGCAGTACTTC. It translates to CASSPGLSYEQYF. The full variable domain, completed using reference TRBV14 and TRBJ2-7, is EAGVTQFPSHSVIEKGQTVTLRCDPISGHDNLYWYRRVMGKEIKFLLHFVKESKQDESGMPNNRFLAERTGGTYSTLKVQPAELEDSGVYFCASSPGLSYEQYFGPGTRLTVT.

This chain joins TRBV27 and TRBJ1-2, with D uncertain. Between the trimmed V and J ends, which lost 3 bases and 4 bases, there was a span of 15 bases. Germline assignment: CDR1 MNHEY and CDR2 SMNVEV (reference sequence). The CDR3 is 15 residues long. The chain's CDR3 is CASSFGRPLRYGYTF. The CDR3, as DNA: TGTGCCAGCAGTTTTGGGCGCCCACTCCGCTATGGCTACACCTTC.

As concerns this clone: Other DNA sequences in the same sample also yield this CDR3. The chain carries TRBV18 and TRBJ1-1, with D uncertain. Trimming shortened V by 2 bases and J by 1 base, and 5 bases separated the two germline ends. The CDR3 loop spans 13 amino acids. Germline values: CDR1 KGHSH, CDR2 LQKENI. The CDR3 protein is CASSPGRNTEAFF. CDR3 DNA: TGTGCCAGCTCACCAGGGAGGAACACTGAAGCTTTCTTT.

In the case of this clone: The sample carries other DNA sequences with the same CDR3. CDR3 protein: CASSPDRVYGYTF. CDR3 bases: TGTGCCAGCTCACCTGACAGGGTGTATGGCTACACCTTC. The chain combines TRBV18 with TRBJ1-2; 7 bases align to TRBD1. CDR3 size: 13 residues. V dropped 3 bases and J dropped 5; count of bases not matched to a gene: 3. Germline V CDR1 and CDR2: KGHSH, LQKENI.

This sequence joins TRBV2 and TRBJ1-2; 9 bases fit TRBD1. J lost 4 bases, V lost 7 bases, and 7 bases had no gene match. Germline values: CDR1 SNHLY, CDR2 FYNNEI. This CDR3 region has 14 residues. CDR3 residues: CASTTDRGSYGYTF. The CDR3 nucleotides are TGTGCCAGCACTACGGACAGGGGAAGCTATGGCTACACCTTC.

This clone occurred a few times. This chain links TRBV28 with TRBJ1-4, with TRBD1 as a possible D gene (6 bases). The CDR3 has 15 amino acids. The germline CDR1 and CDR2 sequences are MDHEN and SYDVKM. Trimming stripped 5 bases from V and 10 bases from J, with 20 bases between. Here the CDR3 reads CASSLKQGSEGKLFF. In DNA, the CDR3 is TGTGCCAGCAGTCTAAAACAGGGCAGTGAGGGAAAACTGTTTTTT.

J is TRBJ2-2 and V is TRBV28; 7 positions match TRBD1. V shed 3 bases and J 3 bases; nucleotides not matched to a gene: 7. CDR3 length: 16 residues. Per germline, CDR1 MDHEN and CDR2 SYDVKM. The CDR3 protein is CASSFFTGVYTGELFF. CDR3 nucleotide sequence: TGTGCCAGCAGTTTTTTTACAGGGGTCTACACCGGGGAGCTGTTTTTT. Full variable domain (remainder filled in from reference TRBV28 and TRBJ2-2): DVKVTQSSRYLVKRTGEKVFLECVQDMDHENMFWYRQDPGLGLRLIYFSYDVKMKEKGDIPEGYSVSREKKERFSLILESASTNQTSMYLCASSFFTGVYTGELFFGEGSRLTVL.

This clone was seen a few times. The chain joins TRBV5-1 to TRBJ1-2; D is possibly TRBD1 (6 bases). This CDR3 has 15 residues. The germline V gene encodes CDR1 SGHRS and CDR2 YFSETQ. V was pared by 2 bases and J by 7 bases, with 18 bases between. This CDR3 is CASSLGQSLSGGYTF. The CDR3 region has the DNA TGCGCCAGCAGCTTAGGACAGAGCCTTTCTGGTGGCTACACCTTC.

This clone was seen a few times. V and J are TRBV18 and TRBJ2-7; 9 bases map to TRBD1. In germline, CDR1 is KGHSH, CDR2 LQKENI. The J segment lost 3 bases and the V segment lost 3 bases, leaving 3 bases of the junction unmatched. The CDR3 is made up of 14 amino acids. CDR3 region: CASSPGTGIYEQYF. The CDR3 DNA reads TGTGCCAGCTCACCCGGGACAGGGATCTACGAGCAGTACTTC.

The chain carries TRBV4-2 and TRBJ2-7; 10 bases are shared with TRBD1. Germline-derived CDR1 and CDR2 are LGHNA and YNFKEQ. V trimming: 1 base; J trimming: 7 bases; junction bases outside the gene matches: 4. The CDR3 runs 14 residues. CDR3 sequence (DNA): TGTGCCAGCAGCCAAGGACAGGGGGCGCAAGAGCAGTACTTC. Its translation: CASSQGQGAQEQYF.

The genes are TRBV6-5 and TRBJ1-5, with a tentative D call TRBD1 (5 bases). Germline loops: CDR1 MNHEY, CDR2 SVGAGI. V gave up 0 bases and J gave up 2 bases, with 8 bases separating them. This CDR3 region has 15 residues. The CDR3 coding sequence is TGTGCCAGCAGTTACTCGGGCAGGGGCAATCAGCCCCAGCATTTT. This gives the protein CASSYSGRGNQPQHF.

The chain carries TRBV11-2 and TRBJ2-7; possibly TRBD2 for D (5 bases). CDR1 is SGHAT and CDR2 is FQNNGV in the germline V gene. V dropped 4 bases and J dropped 2 bases, with 24 bases sitting between them. This CDR3 region has 18 residues. The CDR3 DNA sequence: TGTGCCAGCAGCTCTTACGCCCTTCGGGGATCTGGGGCCTACGAGCAGTACTTC. Amino acids: CASSSYALRGSGAYEQYF.

The sample holds a few counts of this clone. The chain uses TRBV4-2 and TRBJ2-5, with 7 bases that match TRBD1. The CDR3 has 14 amino acids. Germline V gene lookup returns CDR1 LGHNA and CDR2 YNFKEQ. After removal of 5 bases from V and 5 bases from J, the junction contained 8 bases not matched to a gene. This chain's CDR3 is CASSTRTGTETQYF. The CDR3 region has the DNA TGTGCCAGCAGCACAAGGACAGGCACGGAGACCCAGTACTTC.

The chain joins TRBV5-5 to TRBJ2-5, with 11 bases fitting TRBD2. After removal of 2 bases from V and 4 bases from J, the junction contained 4 bases not matched to a gene. There are 15 residues in the CDR3. Germline V gives CDR1 SGHKS, CDR2 YYEKEE (reference sequence). In nucleotides, the CDR3 is TGTGCCAGCAGCTTCGTAGCGGGGGGGAGAGAGACCCAGTACTTC. This gives the protein CASSFVAGGRETQYF. Supplemented by reference TRBV5-5 and TRBJ2-5, the full variable domain reads DAGVTQSPTHLIKTRGQQVTLRCSPISGHKSVSWYQQVLGQGPQFIFQYYEKEERGRGNFPDRFSARQFPNYSSELNVNALLLGDSALYLCASSFVAGGRETQYFGPGTRLLVL.

This clone was observed a few times. The rearrangement links TRBV30 to TRBJ2-1; 10 nucleotides match TRBD2. The CDR3 totals 16 residues. Germline CDR1 and CDR2: GTSNPN and SVGIG (reference sequence). J was trimmed by 6 bases and V by 0 bases; bases with no gene match: 8. CDR3 sequence (DNA): TGTGCCTGGAGTGTAGATCTAGCGGGAGTGGGCAATGAGCAGTTCTTC. Translated, it gives CAWSVDLAGVGNEQFF.

The rearrangement links TRBV2 to TRBJ2-7; a possible D gene is TRBD2 (5 bases). Per the germline V gene, CDR1 is SNHLY and CDR2 is FYNNEI. V shed 7 bases and J shed 0 bases, with 16 bases lying between them. The CDR3 length is 15 residues. The CDR3 loop reads CASTQVSDPSYEQYF. The CDR3 bases are TGTGCCAGCACTCAGGTTAGCGATCCCTCCTACGAGCAGTACTTC.

The genes are TRBV18 and TRBJ1-2; TRBD1 matches 10 bases. The CDR3 is made up of 15 amino acids. The V and J ends lost 3 bases and 3 bases, in that order; junction bases with no gene match: 4. Per the germline V gene, CDR1 is KGHSH and CDR2 is LQKENI. CDR3 DNA: TGTGCCAGCTCACCCCGGGACAGGGGAGACTATGGCTACACCTTC. Amino acids: CASSPRDRGDYGYTF.

The V call is TRBV30, the J call TRBJ1-2; the match to TRBD1 covers 7 bases. Germline CDR1 GTSNPN, CDR2 SVGIG (reference sequence). The J segment lost 8 bases and the V segment lost 6 bases, leaving 9 bases of the junction unmatched. CDR3 length: 12 residues. The CDR3 sequence is CACSGTASGYTF. For the CDR3, the DNA is TGTGCCTGTAGCGGGACAGCCTCCGGCTACACCTTC.

The chain carries TRBV30 and TRBJ1-2; TRBD1 matches 8 bases. J gave up 6 bases and V 4 bases, and 7 bases lay outside the gene matches. The CDR3 runs 13 residues. Germline CDR1 reads GTSNPN; CDR2 reads SVGIG (reference sequence). The CDR3 nucleotides are TGTGCCTGGACCCAAGACAGGGGTCATGGCTACACCTTC. It specifies CAWTQDRGHGYTF.

The chain carries TRBV11-2 and TRBJ2-1, with D possibly matching TRBD2 (7 bases). The CDR3 contains 14 residues. Trimming left V 1 base short and J 9 bases short, with 13 bases between. CDR1 and CDR2 from the germline V gene are SGHAT and FQNNGV. Here the CDR3 reads CASSLVGGLAEQFF. The CDR3 DNA sequence: TGTGCCAGCAGCTTAGTGGGGGGGCTAGCTGAGCAGTTCTTC. Variable domain in full (rest from reference TRBV11-2 and TRBJ2-1): EAGVAQSPRYKIIEKRQSVAFWCNPISGHATLYWYQQILGQGPKLLIQFQNNGVVDDSQLPKDRFSAERLKGVDSTLKIQPAKLEDSAVYLCASSLVGGLAEQFFGPGTRLTVL.

Only a few counts were recorded for this clone. This chain joins TRBV5-4 and TRBJ1-2; D remains unclear. The CDR3 runs 13 residues. Looked up from germline, CDR1 is SGHNT and CDR2 is YYREEE (reference sequence). Trimming removed 1 base at V and 0 bases at J, with 4 bases between. Here the CDR3 DNA reads TGTGCCAGCAGCTTGCCTACTAACTATGGCTACACCTTC. Translated, it gives CASSLPTNYGYTF.

This clone was detected a few times. The V gene is TRBV7-6, the J gene TRBJ2-1; 9 nucleotides agree with TRBD2. J gave up 4 bases and V 5 bases, and 6 bases lay outside the gene matches. The CDR3 is 15 amino acids. The germline V gene has CDR1 SGHVS and CDR2 FNYEAQ. The CDR3 spells CASSESGRSYNEQFF. CDR3 coding DNA: TGTGCCAGCAGCGAGAGCGGGAGGTCGTACAATGAGCAGTTCTTC.

This clone was counted only a few times. The V and J genes are TRBV7-9 and TRBJ2-7; tentatively, D is TRBD1 (5 bases). V was cut by 1 base and J by 5 bases, with 15 bases left in between. Germline CDR1 is SEHNR and CDR2 is FQNEAQ (reference sequence). This CDR3 is built from 15 residues. CDR3 bases: TGTGCCAGCAGCTTAGGATCAGCAGGGTTCAACGAGCAGTACTTC. Its protein product is CASSLGSAGFNEQYF.

This clone was detected a few times. The chain carries TRBV19 and TRBJ2-1; 10 bases are shared with TRBD2. The CDR3 is 13 amino acids. Germline values: CDR1 LNHDA, CDR2 SQIVND (reference sequence). Germline trimming cut 5 bases from V and 9 bases from J; bases unmatched to any gene: 4. The CDR3 region is CASSVLAGGEQFF. Written as DNA, the CDR3 is TGTGCCAGTAGTGTCTTAGCGGGAGGTGAGCAGTTCTTC.